This record looks at one T cell receptor beta chain sequence and its context. The sample originates from a study of PD-L1 blockade in urothelial cancer. About the research overall: The patients' atezolizumab therapy, 1,200 mg intravenously every 3 weeks, started around 2014. Blood samples contained a median 141,255 T cells. At 6 weeks and at 3 weeks (second dose) after treatment start, blood was analyzed.

Measured with immunoSEQ multiplex PCR; TCRdb has only the in-frame clones, and not every one. The repertoire holds over 45,000 clones, approximately 86% seen once, with around 20% in the top ten. Germline CDR1 is SGHTA and CDR2 is FQGNSA. V dropped 4 bases and J dropped 2; count of bases not matched to a gene: 7. The CDR3 is 15 residues long. Time point reported: pretreatment peripheral blood. This TCR came from a man between 60 and 75 years old with urothelial cancer. The genes are TRBV7-2 and TRBJ1-1; 7 positions agree with TRBD1. The specimen was PBMCs, collected around atezolizumab (anti-PD-L1) treatment. CDR3 residues: CASSSDRVSNTEAFF. The CDR3 bases are TGTGCCAGCAGCTCTGACAGGGTCAGCAACACTGAAGCTTTCTTT.